The 8 T cell receptor beta chains in this list originate from one sample, sequenced in a study of vaccination effects on CD4 cells after COVID-19. TCRdb's table, derived via immunoSEQ multiplex PCR, lists solely in-frame clones and lacks some. The sample contains some 69,000 clones, just under 75% of which appear only once. No antigen has been assigned to these receptors. ViraFEST assay sequencing came after antigen-specific CD4+ T cells were expanded with viral peptide pools. With 10 days of culture completed, CD4+ T cells were isolated. Participants were vaccinated with two doses of either the BNT162b2 or mRNA-1273 vaccine. The sample consisted of CD4+ T cells from PBMCs cultured with HCoV-229E spike peptides, taken after COVID-19 vaccination. All receptors come from a human donor who received a COVID-19 vaccine.

The CDR3 bases are TGTGCCAGCAGTTTCATCTCCGGGACAGGGGGACAGCCCCAGCATTTT. Its translation is CASSFISGTGGQPQHF. V usage is TRBV28 and J usage is TRBJ1-5; TRBD1 aligns across 11 bases. Losses at the gene ends were 3 bases for V and 7 bases for J; bases not matched to a gene: 8. Germline V gene data show CDR1 as MDHEN and CDR2 as SYDVKM. CDR3 length: 16 residues.

CDR3 in amino acids: CATSDYASTRFF. CDR3 in DNA: TGTGCCACCAGTGATTACGCCTCTACTCGGTTCTTC. The rearrangement links TRBV24-1 to TRBJ2-1; D not resolved. The length of the CDR3 is 12 residues. Germline loops: CDR1 KGHDR, CDR2 SFDVKD. Trimming cost V 2 bases and J 15 bases, with 13 bases left between them.

The V gene is TRBV27, the J gene TRBJ1-1; D call uncertain. V lost 0 bases, J lost 3 bases, and 20 bases lay in between. Germline loops: CDR1 MNHEY, CDR2 SMNVEV (reference sequence). The CDR3 covers 18 residues. CDR3 amino acids: CASSLSSPGWGFDTEAFF. CDR3 DNA sequence: TGTGCCAGCAGTTTATCGAGTCCAGGTTGGGGTTTTGACACTGAAGCTTTCTTT.

The rearrangement links TRBV7-9 to TRBJ2-3, with TRBD2 matching 7 bases. This CDR3 comprises 15 residues. Germline CDR1 SEHNR, CDR2 FQNEAQ (reference sequence). V lost 2 bases, J lost 2 bases, and 4 bases stayed unmatched. The CDR3 DNA reads TGTGCCAGCAGCTTAACGGGACTACTCACAGATACGCAGTATTTT. It codes for CASSLTGLLTDTQYF.

This sequence joins TRBV7-3 and TRBJ2-5; D not certain. Germline loops: CDR1 SGHTA, CDR2 FQGTGA. The CDR3 contains 14 residues. Trimming removed 2 bases at V and 5 bases at J, with 12 bases between. The CDR3 nucleotides read TGTGCCAGCAGCTTACAGTCAGATGATGAGACCCAGTACTTC. This codes for CASSLQSDDETQYF.

V is TRBV29-1 and J is TRBJ1-1; D call uncertain. CDR1 is SQVTM and CDR2 is ANQGSEA in the germline V gene. The V and J ends lost 4 bases and 4 bases respectively, with 22 bases between them. CDR3 length equals 16 residues. The CDR3 sequence: CSVADGYWAPTTEAFF. In DNA, the CDR3 is TGCAGCGTTGCTGATGGGTATTGGGCACCGACCACTGAAGCTTTCTTT.

CDR3 DNA: TGTGCCAGCAGTCCCGGGTTTTTCCCCCAAGAGACCCAGTACTTC. Its translation is CASSPGFFPQETQYF. The chain uses TRBV6-5 and TRBJ2-5; D is unresolved. Germline CDR1 is MNHEY and CDR2 is SVGAGI. The CDR3 is made up of 15 amino acids. Trimming cost V 5 bases and J 1 base, with 14 bases left between them.

The rearrangement uses TRBV18 and TRBJ2-3, with a tentative D call TRBD1 (6 bases). The CDR3 sequence is 17 residues long. V was trimmed by 1 base and J by 5 bases, leaving 19 bases between them. Per germline, CDR1 KGHSH and CDR2 LQKENI. This CDR3 reads CASSPRPSAGAIDTQYF. CDR3 sequence (DNA): TGTGCCAGCTCACCACGGCCCTCGGCAGGGGCAATAGATACGCAGTATTTT. The full variable domain, its missing parts supplied by reference TRBV18 and TRBJ2-3, is NAGVMQNPRHLVRRRGQEARLRCSPMKGHSHVYWYRQLPEEGLKFMVYLQKENIIDESGMPKERFSAEFPKEGPSILRIQQVVRGDSAAYFCASSPRPSAGAIDTQYFGPGTRLTVL.